This T cell receptor beta chain was sequenced for a study of T cells of healthy individuals. The CDR3 covers 17 residues. The V and J ends lost 4 bases and 1 base, in that order; junction bases with no gene match: 8. Germline V gene data show CDR1 as SGHKS and CDR2 as YYEKEE (reference sequence). This clonotype was counted only a few times. One entry per CDR3 protein, called by TCRdb with MiXCR from the 5' RACE reads. Found here are 50,000 to 55,000 distinct CDR3 sequences, approximately 15% of them singletons; the top ten hold 16%. The sequence came from a human donor in good health. This sequence joins TRBV5-5 and TRBJ2-5; 12 bases map to TRBD2. This CDR3 is CASSPMSSGRAQETQYF. The CDR3 DNA sequence: TGTGCCAGCAGCCCGATGTCTAGCGGGAGGGCCCAAGAGACCCAGTACTTC.